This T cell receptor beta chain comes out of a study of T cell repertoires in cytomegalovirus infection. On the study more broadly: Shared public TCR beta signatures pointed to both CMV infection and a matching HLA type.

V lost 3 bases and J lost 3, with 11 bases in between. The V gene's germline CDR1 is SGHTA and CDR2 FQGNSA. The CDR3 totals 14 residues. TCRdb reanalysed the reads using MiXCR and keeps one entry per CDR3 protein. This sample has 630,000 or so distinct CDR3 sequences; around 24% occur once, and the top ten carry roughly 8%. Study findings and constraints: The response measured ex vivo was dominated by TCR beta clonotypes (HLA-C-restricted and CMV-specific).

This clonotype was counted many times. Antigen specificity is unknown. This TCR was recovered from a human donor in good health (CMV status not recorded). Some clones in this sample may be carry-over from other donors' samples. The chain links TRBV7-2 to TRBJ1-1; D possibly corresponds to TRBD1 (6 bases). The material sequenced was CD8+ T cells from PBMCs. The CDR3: CASSLRTVDTEAFF. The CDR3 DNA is TGTGCCAGCAGCTTGAGGACAGTGGACACTGAAGCTTTCTTT.